This T cell receptor (beta chain) was sequenced for a study of T cell responses to AZD1222 COVID-19 vaccine. TCRdb's table, derived via immunoSEQ multiplex PCR, lists solely in-frame clones and lacks some. The data show over 45,000 clones, about 89% seen once. The TCR was taken from an adult who received the AZD1222 COVID-19 vaccine. This specimen was peripheral blood, taken 28 days after the second AZD1222 dose.

CDR3 in DNA: TGTGCCAGCAGCCACGCCGGGTACTCCTACGAGCAGTACTTC. Translating gives CASSHAGYSYEQYF. J is TRBJ2-7 and V is TRBV7-8, with no clear D. The germline V gene has CDR1 SGHVS and CDR2 FQNEAQ. V lost 5 bases and J lost 0, with 11 bases in between. The CDR3 is 14 residues long. Drawing the rest from reference TRBV7-8 and TRBJ2-7, the complete variable domain is GAGVSQSPRYKVAKRGQDVALRCDPISGHVSLFWYQQALGQGPEFLTYFQNEAQLDKSGLPSDRFFAERPEGSVSTLKIQRTQQEDSAVYLCASSHAGYSYEQYFGPGTRLTVT.